The source of this TCR beta chain is a study of blood T cell repertoires in COVID-19. The CDR3 has 18 amino acids. The trim removed 2 bases at V and 0 bases at J, leaving 8 bases unmatched. CDR1 is SGHRS, CDR2 YFSETQ, per germline. Original handling: Amplification from reference gene primers served as the basis for estimated nucleated cell counts. Data came from immunoSEQ multiplex PCR; TCRdb stores just in-frame clones and leaves some out. V and J calls and clone size are copied from that table; D and trimming were computed from the DNA. The table lists around 400,000 clones, approximately 90% of them singletons. Self-reported history from a screening survey and questionnaire set each donor's cohort. The study recruited exposed participants who had met a COVID-19 case within 2 weeks before entry.

The TCR sequence derives from a woman aged 40 to 50 who had been exposed to COVID-19. Sequenced material: PBMCs or T cells enriched from blood (not recorded which). The rearrangement uses TRBV5-1 and TRBJ1-2; 12 nucleotides align to TRBD1. The CDR3 DNA is TGCGCCAGCAGCTTCCCCGCCGGGACAGGGGGCTCTAACTATGGCTACACCTTC. Protein: CASSFPAGTGGSNYGYTF.